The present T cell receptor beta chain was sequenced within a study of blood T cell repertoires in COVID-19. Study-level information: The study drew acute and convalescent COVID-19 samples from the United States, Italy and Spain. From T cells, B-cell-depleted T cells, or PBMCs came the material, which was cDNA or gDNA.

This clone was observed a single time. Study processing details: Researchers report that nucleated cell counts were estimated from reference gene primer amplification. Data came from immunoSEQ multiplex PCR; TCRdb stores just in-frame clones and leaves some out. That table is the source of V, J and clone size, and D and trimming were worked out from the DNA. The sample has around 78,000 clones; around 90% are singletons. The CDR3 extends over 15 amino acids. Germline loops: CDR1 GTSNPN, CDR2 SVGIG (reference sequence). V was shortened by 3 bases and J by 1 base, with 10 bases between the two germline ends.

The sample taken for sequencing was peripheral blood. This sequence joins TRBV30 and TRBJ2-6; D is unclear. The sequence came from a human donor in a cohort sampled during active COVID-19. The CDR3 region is CAWSQPTSGANVLTF. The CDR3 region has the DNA TGTGCCTGGAGCCAACCGACATCTGGGGCCAACGTCCTGACTTTC. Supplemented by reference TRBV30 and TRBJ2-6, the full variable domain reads SQTIHQWPATLVQPVGSPLSLECTVEGTSNPNLYWYRQAAGRGLQLLFYSVGIGQISSEVPQNLSASRPQDRQFILSSKKLLLSDSGFYLCAWSQPTSGANVLTFGAGSRLTVL.